This T cell receptor beta chain was retrieved from a study of identical twins. This clonotype was counted a few times. No antigen is known for it. Germline CDR1 is SGHTA and CDR2 is FQGNSA. The CDR3 runs to 14 residues. Trimming removed 7 bases from V and 2 bases from J; junction bases left unmatched: 7. Via MiXCR, TCRdb re-called the 5' RACE reads, giving one row per CDR3 protein. Among 700,000 or so distinct CDR3 sequences listed, 21% were seen once. Study-wide results and limits: A partial confounding effect on zero-insertion analyses could come from invariant MAIT and iNKT cells. Insertions ran lower in abundant cord blood beta clonotypes, though not in memory repertoires.

These same records also appear under a second study, on T cells expressing NK-cell markers. From that report: Certain NKG2C+ T cell clones were expanded, and their HCMV specificity remained unclear.

The sequence was obtained from a woman aged 18 to 35 in good health. Sequencing was carried out using PBMCs. This chain joins TRBV7-2 and TRBJ2-7; the match to TRBD1 covers 8 bases. The CDR3 DNA follows: TGTGCCAGCACCTGGACAGGGTCAGCCTACGAGCAGTACTTC. As protein: CASTWTGSAYEQYF.